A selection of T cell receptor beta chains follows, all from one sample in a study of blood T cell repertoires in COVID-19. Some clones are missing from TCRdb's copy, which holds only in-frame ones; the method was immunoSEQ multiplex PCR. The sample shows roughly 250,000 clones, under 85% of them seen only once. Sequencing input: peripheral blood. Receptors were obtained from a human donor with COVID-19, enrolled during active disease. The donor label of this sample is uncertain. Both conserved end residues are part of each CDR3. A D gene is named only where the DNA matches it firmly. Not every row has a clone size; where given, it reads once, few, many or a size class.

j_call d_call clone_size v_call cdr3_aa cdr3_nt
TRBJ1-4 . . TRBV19 CASSTQGSNEKLFF TGTGCCAGTAGTACCCAGGGATCCAATGAAAAACTGTTTTTT
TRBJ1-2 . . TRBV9 CASSVGPPEVGYGYTF TGTGCCAGCAGCGTAGGTCCGCCTGAGGTCGGCTATGGCTACACCTTC
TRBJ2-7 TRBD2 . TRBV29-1 CSVGGGAFYEQYF TGCAGCGTCGGCGGGGGTGCCTTTTACGAGCAGTACTTC
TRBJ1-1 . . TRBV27 CASMTGNTEAFF TGTGCCAGCATGACGGGGAACACTGAAGCTTTCTTT
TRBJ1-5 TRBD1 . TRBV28 CASSRIRGQPQHF TGTGCCAGCAGCCGAATCAGGGGGCAGCCCCAGCATTTT
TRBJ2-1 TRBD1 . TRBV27 CASSLRDRGLGEQFF TGTGCCAGCAGTTTAAGGGACAGGGGGCTTGGTGAGCAGTTCTTC
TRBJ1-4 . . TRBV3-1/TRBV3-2 CASSQVPIECRNEKLFF TGTGCCAGCAGCCAAGTCCCCATCGAGTGCCGTAATGAAAAACTGTTTTTT
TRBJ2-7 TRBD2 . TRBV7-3 CASSLSGISSYEQYF TGTGCCAGCAGCCTTAGCGGGATTTCGTCCTACGAGCAGTACTTC
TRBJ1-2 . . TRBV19 CASSTDYQGKNGYTF TGTGCCAGTAGTACAGACTACCAGGGGAAGAATGGCTACACCTTC
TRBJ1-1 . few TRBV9 CASSVVRTANTEAFF TGTGCCAGCAGCGTAGTTCGGACAGCGAACACTGAAGCTTTCTTT
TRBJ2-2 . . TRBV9 CASSNHQSAGELFF TGTGCCAGCAGCAACCACCAATCGGCCGGGGAGCTGTTTTTT
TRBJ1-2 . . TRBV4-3 CASSQDAGAYYGYTF TGCGCCAGCAGCCAAGATGCGGGGGCTTACTATGGCTACACCTTC
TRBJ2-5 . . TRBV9 CASSVDPSEIHSQETQYF TGTGCCAGCAGCGTAGATCCTAGCGAGATACACTCTCAGGAGACCCAGTACTTC
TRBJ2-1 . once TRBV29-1 CSVSRVRMNEQFF TGCAGCGTTAGCAGGGTCCGAATGAATGAGCAGTTCTTC
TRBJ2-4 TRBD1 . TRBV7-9 CASSGDSRNIQYF TGTGCCAGCAGCGGGGACAGCCGGAACATTCAGTACTTC
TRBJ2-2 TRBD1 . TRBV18 CASSPTGGTGELFF TGTGCCAGCTCACCCACAGGGGGCACCGGGGAGCTGTTTTTT
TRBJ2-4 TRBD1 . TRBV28 CASSLIGTGLNIQYF TGTGCCAGCAGTTTAATTGGGACAGGGCTGAACATTCAGTACTTC
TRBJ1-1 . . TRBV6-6 CASSYLGPSTGTEAFF TGTGCCAGCAGTTACCTTGGCCCTTCGACGGGCACTGAAGCTTTCTTT
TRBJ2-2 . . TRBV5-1 CASINDRKNTGELFF TGCGCCAGCATCAACGACAGAAAGAACACCGGGGAGCTGTTTTTT
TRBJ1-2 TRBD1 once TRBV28 CASSSPDRGLSGYTF TGTGCCAGCAGTTCACCGGACAGGGGGCTTAGTGGCTACACCTTC
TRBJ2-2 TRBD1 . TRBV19 CASSSGTGNTGELFF TGTGCCAGTAGTAGCGGGACAGGGAACACCGGGGAGCTGTTTTTT
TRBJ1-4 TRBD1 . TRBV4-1 CASSQGQGANEKLFF TGCGCCAGCAGCCAAGGACAGGGGGCTAATGAAAAACTGTTTTTT
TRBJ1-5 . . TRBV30 CAWRQYSNQPQHF TGTGCCTGGAGGCAGTATAGCAATCAGCCCCAGCATTTT
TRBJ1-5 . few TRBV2 CASSGQINSNQPQHF TGTGCCAGCAGTGGACAGATCAATAGCAATCAGCCCCAGCATTTT
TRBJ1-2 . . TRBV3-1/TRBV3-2 CASSQETAAYGYTF TGTGCCAGCAGCCAAGAAACGGCGGCCTATGGCTACACCTTC
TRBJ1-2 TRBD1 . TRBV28 CASRATGGNYGYTF TGTGCCAGCAGGGCTACAGGGGGCAACTATGGCTACACCTTC
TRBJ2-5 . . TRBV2 CASSIPGQETQYF TGTGCCAGCAGCATTCCAGGGCAAGAGACCCAGTACTTC
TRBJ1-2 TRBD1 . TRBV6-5 CASSRSPQGGYTF TGTGCCAGCAGTCGCTCCCCACAGGGGGGCTACACCTTC
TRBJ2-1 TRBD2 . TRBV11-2 CASSLALAGYNEQFF TGTGCCAGCAGCTTAGCACTAGCGGGTTACAATGAGCAGTTCTTC
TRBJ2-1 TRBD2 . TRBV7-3 CASSFPLAAGGLGNEQFF TGTGCCAGCAGCTTTCCACTGGCGGCGGGAGGGTTAGGGAATGAGCAGTTCTTC
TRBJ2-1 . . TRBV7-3 CASSIRDWGDEQFF TGTGCCAGCAGCATCCGGGACTGGGGCGATGAGCAGTTCTTC
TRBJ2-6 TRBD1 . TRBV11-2 CASSFTGGSGANVLTF TGTGCCAGCAGCTTCACAGGGGGCTCTGGGGCCAACGTCCTGACTTTC
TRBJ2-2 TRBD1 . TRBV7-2 CASSFPGGTGELFF TGTGCCAGCAGCTTTCCAGGGGGCACCGGGGAGCTGTTTTTT
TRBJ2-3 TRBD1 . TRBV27 CASSPGQGGYTQYF TGTGCCAGCAGTCCGGGACAGGGGGGATATACGCAGTATTTT
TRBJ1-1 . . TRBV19 CASSPATSRQRNTEAFF TGTGCCAGTAGCCCCGCGACCTCAAGGCAGCGGAACACTGAAGCTTTCTTT
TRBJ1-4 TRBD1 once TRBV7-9 CASSQTGGLNEKLFF TGTGCCAGCAGCCAGACAGGGGGCTTAAACGAAAAACTGTTTTTT
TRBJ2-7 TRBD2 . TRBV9 CASSVSGSRQYEQYF TGTGCCAGCAGCGTTAGCGGGAGTCGACAATACGAGCAGTACTTC
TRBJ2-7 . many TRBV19 CASSTRQGGYEQYF TGTGCCAGTAGTACAAGACAGGGAGGCTACGAGCAGTACTTC
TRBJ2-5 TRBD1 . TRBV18 CASSPDRGQETQYF TGTGCCAGCTCACCGGACAGGGGGCAAGAGACCCAGTACTTC
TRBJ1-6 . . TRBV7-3 CASSVSGRNNSPLHF TGTGCCAGCAGTGTGTCCGGGAGGAATAATTCACCCCTCCACTTT
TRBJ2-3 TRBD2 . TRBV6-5 CASSPLAGGSDTQYF TGTGCCAGCAGCCCGTTAGCGGGAGGGAGTGATACGCAGTATTTT